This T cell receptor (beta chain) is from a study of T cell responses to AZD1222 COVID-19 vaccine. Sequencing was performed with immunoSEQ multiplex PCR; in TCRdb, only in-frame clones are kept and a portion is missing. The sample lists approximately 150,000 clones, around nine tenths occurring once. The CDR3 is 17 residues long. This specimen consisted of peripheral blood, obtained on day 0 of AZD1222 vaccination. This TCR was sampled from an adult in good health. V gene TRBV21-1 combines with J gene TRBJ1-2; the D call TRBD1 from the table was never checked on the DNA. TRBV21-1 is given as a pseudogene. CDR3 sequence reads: CASSTSPPRDRVNGYTF. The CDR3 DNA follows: TGTGCCAGCAGCACCTCACCTCCCCGGGACAGGGTGAATGGCTACACCTTC.